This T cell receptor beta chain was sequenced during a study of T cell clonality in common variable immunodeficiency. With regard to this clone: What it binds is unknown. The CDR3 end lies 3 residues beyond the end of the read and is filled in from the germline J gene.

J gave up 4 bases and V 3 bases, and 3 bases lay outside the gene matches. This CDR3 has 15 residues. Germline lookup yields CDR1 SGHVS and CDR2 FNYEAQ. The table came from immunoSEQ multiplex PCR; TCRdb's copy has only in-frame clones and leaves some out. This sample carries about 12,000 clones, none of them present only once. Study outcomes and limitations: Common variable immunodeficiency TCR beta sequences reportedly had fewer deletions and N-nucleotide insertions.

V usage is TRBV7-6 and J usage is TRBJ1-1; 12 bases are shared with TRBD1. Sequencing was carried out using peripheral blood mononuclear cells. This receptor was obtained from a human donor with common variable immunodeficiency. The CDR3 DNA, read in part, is TGTGCCAGCAGCTTGGGACAGGGGGCTGGCACTGAA. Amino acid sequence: CASSLGQGAGTE. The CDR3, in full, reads CASSLGQGAGTEAFF. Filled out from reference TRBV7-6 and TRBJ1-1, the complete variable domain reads GAGVSQSPRYKVTKRGQDVALRCDPISGHVSLYWYRQALGQGPEFLTYFNYEAQQDKSGLPNDRFSAERPEGSISTLTIQRTEQRDSAMYRCASSLGQGAGTEAFFGQGTRLTVV.